A single sample is the source of the 16 T cell receptor beta chains below, sequenced in a study of blood T cell repertoires in COVID-19. Only in-frame clones appear in the TCRdb table, and some are missing; sequencing was by immunoSEQ multiplex PCR. Of around 340,000 clones in the sample, around 83% were seen once. What was sequenced was peripheral blood. The receptors originated from a man aged 30 to 39 with active or convalescent COVID-19.

The J gene is TRBJ1-1, the V gene TRBV2; D is uncertain. The CDR3 totals 14 residues. Germline assignment: CDR1 SNHLY and CDR2 FYNNEI. V shed 5 bases and J shed 0 bases, with 10 bases lying between them. CDR3 bases: TGTGCCAGCAGTCCCTCTAATGTGAACACTGAAGCTTTCTTT. Protein sequence: CASSPSNVNTEAFF. Drawing the rest from reference TRBV2 and TRBJ1-1, the complete variable domain is EPEVTQTPSHQVTQMGQEVILRCVPISNHLYFYWYRQILGQKVEFLVSFYNNEISEKSEIFDDQFSVERPDGSNFTLKIRSTKLEDSAMYFCASSPSNVNTEAFFGQGTRLTVV.

The chain joins TRBV6-2 or TRBV6-3 to TRBJ2-7, with D maybe TRBD2 (6 bases). CDR1 is MNHEY, CDR2 SVGEGT, per germline. The length of the CDR3 is 16 residues. Trimming took 2 bases from V and 4 from J, leaving 18 bases between them. The DNA of the CDR3 is TGTGCCAGCAGTTACGACCCGCGACTAGTTTCTTACGAGCAGTACTTC. It encodes CASSYDPRLVSYEQYF.

The chain uses TRBV7-3 and TRBJ2-1, with D possibly being TRBD1 (5 bases). Germline V gene lookup returns CDR1 SGHTA and CDR2 FQGTGA. The V and J ends lost 5 bases and 8 bases respectively, with 19 bases between them. The CDR3 runs to 15 residues. Written as DNA, the CDR3 is TGTGCCAGCAGCGCCGAGTTGGGGCGATGGGATGAGCAGTTCTTC. Protein product: CASSAELGRWDEQFF.

The chain links TRBV30 to TRBJ1-1; no definite D call. Germline V gene lookup returns CDR1 GTSNPN and CDR2 SVGIG (reference sequence). The CDR3 spans 14 residues. V was pared by 0 bases and J by 1 base, with 9 bases between. The CDR3 is CAWSVEGTNTEAFF. The CDR3 region has the DNA TGTGCCTGGAGTGTAGAGGGAACGAACACTGAAGCTTTCTTT.

The chain recombines TRBV30 with TRBJ2-2; no clear D. V lost 2 bases, J lost 6 bases, and 16 bases lay in between. The CDR3 is made up of 15 amino acids. The V gene's germline CDR1 is GTSNPN and CDR2 SVGIG (reference sequence). The CDR3 loop reads CAWSTYTGLPGELFF. The CDR3 nucleotides read TGTGCCTGGAGTACTTATACGGGTTTGCCCGGGGAGCTGTTTTTT.

The chain combines TRBV27 with TRBJ1-5; D gene uncertain. This CDR3 comprises 14 residues. V lost 5 bases, J lost 4 bases, and 12 bases lay in between. Per germline, CDR1 MNHEY and CDR2 SMNVEV (reference sequence). In nucleotides, the CDR3 is TGTGCCAGCAGTCCGGGTCGAGCGAATCAGCCCCAGCATTTT. Residues: CASSPGRANQPQHF.

The chain employs TRBV6-5 and TRBJ1-1, with a tentative D call TRBD1 (6 bases). Germline-derived CDR1 and CDR2 are MNHEY and SVGAGI. This CDR3 is 13 amino acids long. V was trimmed by 8 bases and J by 2 bases, leaving 12 bases between them. CDR3 region: CASREGVNTEAFF. The CDR3 bases are TGTGCCAGCCGGGAGGGGGTCAACACTGAAGCTTTCTTT.

The chain has TRBV10-3 and TRBJ2-7; possibly TRBD2 for D (5 bases). The CDR3 has 14 amino acids. Trimming pared 0 bases from V and 4 bases from J, leaving 10 bases between. The V gene's germline CDR1 is ENHRY and CDR2 SYGVKD. CDR3 bases: TGTGCCATCAGTGAGTCTTTCGGCGGGTACGAGCAGTACTTC. It codes for CAISESFGGYEQYF.

The chain carries TRBV6-6 and TRBJ2-1; 10 bases match TRBD2. The germline CDR1 and CDR2 sequences are MNHNY and SVGAGI (reference sequence). With 6 bases clipped from V and 7 bases from J, the junction kept 9 bases outside the gene matches. The CDR3 runs to 15 residues. Here the CDR3 reads CASSPLGLADNEQFF. The CDR3 bases are TGTGCCAGCAGCCCTCTTGGACTAGCGGATAATGAGCAGTTCTTC.

J is TRBJ2-2 and V is TRBV4-1, with 15 bases identical to TRBD2. The germline V gene encodes CDR1 MGHRA and CDR2 YSYEKL. The CDR3 runs 18 residues. V lost 6 bases and J lost 4; bases outside the gene matches: 9. CDR3 loop: CASRLGLAGGPGTGELFF. CDR3 in DNA: TGCGCCAGCAGGTTAGGACTAGCGGGAGGGCCTGGCACCGGGGAGCTGTTTTTT.

The gene calls are TRBV5-1 and TRBJ2-1; 7 nucleotides line up with TRBD1. This CDR3 is 17 amino acids long. Germline CDR1 and CDR2: SGHRS and YFSETQ. V dropped 5 bases and J dropped 0; count of bases not matched to a gene: 11. CDR3 sequence (DNA): TGCGCCAGCAGTCGTGATGCCCGACAGGGCTCCTACAATGAGCAGTTCTTC. Amino acid sequence: CASSRDARQGSYNEQFF.

V is TRBV9 and J is TRBJ2-3, with D tentatively TRBD1 (5 bases). The ends were cut back, 0 bases at V and 2 bases at J, with 16 bases in the middle. CDR3 length: 17 residues. CDR1 is SGDLS, CDR2 YYNGEE, per germline. The CDR3 DNA reads TGTGCCAGCAGCGTAGCTGCCCCACTGGGGCACACAGATACGCAGTATTTT. Translating gives CASSVAAPLGHTDTQYF. Full variable domain (remainder filled in from reference TRBV9 and TRBJ2-3): DSGVTQTPKHLITATGQRVTLRCSPRSGDLSVYWYQQSLDQGLQFLIQYYNGEERAKGNILERFSAQQFPDLHSELNLSSLELGDSALYFCASSVAAPLGHTDTQYFGPGTRLTVL.

The chain links TRBV2 to TRBJ2-1; TRBD2 aligns across 9 bases. The germline CDR1 and CDR2 sequences are SNHLY and FYNNEI. The CDR3 spans 14 residues. J gave up 8 bases and V 6 bases, and 8 bases lay outside the gene matches. The DNA of the CDR3 is TGTGCCAGCAGGAAGGCGGGGGGGAGGGATGAGCAGTTCTTC. It yields the protein CASRKAGGRDEQFF.

V is TRBV27 and J is TRBJ2-2; possible D gene TRBD1, 8 bases. V was cut by 6 bases and J by 0 bases, with 17 bases left in between. CDR1 and CDR2 from the germline V gene are MNHEY and SMNVEV (reference sequence). This CDR3 contains 17 residues. The CDR3 coding sequence is TGTGCCAGCAGCTTAGGAGCGGGACAGGCGAACACCGGGGAGCTGTTTTTT. This translates into CASSLGAGQANTGELFF.

This chain links TRBV25-1 with TRBJ2-2, with 10 bases aligning to TRBD1. V shed 3 bases, J shed 5 bases, and the junction held 3 bases outside the gene matches. Germline V gene lookup returns CDR1 MGHDK and CDR2 SYGVNS. CDR3 length: 15 amino acids. The CDR3 nucleotides are TGTGCCAGCAGTGATAGGGGACAGGGGACCGGGGAGCTGTTTTTT. This encodes CASSDRGQGTGELFF.

J is TRBJ1-5 and V is TRBV5-4, with a possible D match to TRBD1 (5 bases). The CDR3 extends over 15 amino acids. The germline V gene has CDR1 SGHNT and CDR2 YYREEE (reference sequence). V was trimmed by 0 bases and J by 6 bases, leaving 13 bases between them. CDR3 DNA sequence: TGTGCCAGCAGCTTGGGTGGGGCCTCGGGTCAGCCCCAGCATTTT. It specifies CASSLGGASGQPQHF.